The entry below gives a single TCR beta chain sequence along with its context. Its specificity is unknown. The entry originates in a study of T cells in Graves' hyperthyroidism and ophthalmopathy. Between the trimmed V and J ends, which lost 3 bases and 0 bases, there was a span of 14 bases. The CDR3 extends over 16 amino acids. Germline CDR1 and CDR2: DFQATT and SNEGSKA (reference sequence). Regarding the study as a whole: In blood, most of the thyroid clonotypes expanded above 0.001 were also present.

Template material for amplifying TCR beta CDR3 regions consisted of RNA transcripts. Using the HTBI primer set, a first-round RT-PCR was run on the TCR CDR3. A single record per CDR3 protein comes from TCRdb applying MiXCR to the multiplex PCR reads. The repertoire includes approximately 620,000 distinct CDR3 sequences, about 16% of them detected once, and 3% to 4% sits in the top ten. It was 8 to 10 ml of fresh peripheral blood that supplied the PBMCs. The genes are TRBV20-1 and TRBJ1-4, with D unresolved. The receptor comes from a woman in her 40s with Graves' ophthalmopathy. Sequenced input: blood. The CDR3 DNA follows: TGCAGTGCTAGCGATCCCGGGCGAGCAACTAATGAAAAACTGTTTTTT. This gives the protein CSASDPGRATNEKLFF.